This T cell receptor (beta chain) was identified during a study of blood T cells in healthy people across ages. Study findings and constraints: Comparison with aged donors showed that long-lived donors had more naive CD4+ cells and higher diversity. Estimated diversity that came from one million T cells was considered an underestimate. What prevented conclusive comparison of naive and antigen-experienced cells was that PBMCs were unsorted.

Together with a sample-barcoded 5' primer, a J-beta primer mix was included in a second PCR lasting roughly 6 to 12 cycles. Tags on each cDNA molecule came from a template-switch adaptor with 12 random nucleotides. Using its own MiXCR run on the 5' RACE reads, TCRdb lists one record per CDR3 protein. The sample yields some 1.5 million distinct CDR3 sequences, roughly 28% seen once. In this sample, this clonotype turned up many times. What it binds is not known. The specimen sequenced was blood. This TCR was recovered from a woman under 40 in good health.

CDR3 sequence: CSVDRLYRETQYF. The CDR3 DNA is TGCAGCGTTGACAGGCTCTATAGGGAGACCCAGTACTTC. The rearrangement links TRBV29-1 to TRBJ2-5; D remains ambiguous. Trimming shortened V by 3 bases and J by 5 bases, and 13 bases separated the two germline ends. CDR3 length: 13 amino acids. CDR1 and CDR2 from the germline V gene are SQVTM and ANQGSEA.